This T cell receptor (beta chain) originates from a study of a mutant IDH1 vaccine in newly diagnosed glioma. About the research overall: Investigators started vaccination 4-6 weeks after radiotherapy alone, or with temozolomide cycles. Standard pretreatment was either radiotherapy, temozolomide, or, for most, radiochemotherapy with temozolomide. Study-level points and caveats: Pseudoprogression showed no apparent link to changes in top peripheral T cell clonotypes.

The sample's time point: week 5, during vaccination. Vaccinated patients received 300 ug of mutant IDH1 20-mer peptide per dose, with topical imiquimod. Turning to this clone: No antigen is known for it.

TCRdb's copy holds only in-frame clones and misses some; the assay was immunoSEQ multiplex PCR. The sample consists of about 42,000 clones, 70% to 90% of them appearing once. The V and J ends lost 1 base and 9 bases respectively, with 13 bases between them. In germline, CDR1 is MNHNS, CDR2 SASEGT. This CDR3 has 14 residues. This TCR was sampled from a man aged 40-49 years with glioma. The sequencing used PBMCs, collected from a glioma patient whose treatment included an IDH1 peptide vaccine. This chain uses TRBV6-1 with TRBJ2-1, with D possibly TRBD2 on 6 matching bases. For the CDR3, the DNA is TGTGCCAGCAGTGAAGAGAGAAGCGGGTTTGAGCAGTTCTTC. As protein: CASSEERSGFEQFF.